This entry features one T cell receptor (beta chain) sequence. The CDR3 runs 16 residues. Germline CDR1 and CDR2: SGHRS and YFSETQ. The V gene end was trimmed by 4 bases and the J gene end by 9 bases; junction bases not matched to a gene: 9. The sample comes from a study of blood T cell repertoires in COVID-19. Study overall: COVID-19 samples collected from the United States, Italy and Spain covered acute and convalescent phases. PBMCs, B-cell-depleted T cells, or T cells provided the cDNA or gDNA that made up the material.

The authors' processing: Reference gene primer amplification yielded estimated nucleated cell counts. Only in-frame clones appear in the TCRdb table, and some are missing; sequencing was by immunoSEQ multiplex PCR. Clonal size and the V and J genes are those of that table, whereas D and trimming came from the DNA. The sample gives 100,000 to 150,000 clones, about 85% of which show up once; 25% to 30% is in the top ten. The specimen sequenced was peripheral blood. The chain recombines TRBV5-1 with TRBJ1-6, with TRBD1 identical over 11 bases. This TCR came from an elderly woman with acute or convalescent COVID-19. The CDR3 is CASSPGTGGGGSPLHF. Written as DNA, the CDR3 is TGCGCCAGCAGCCCAGGGACAGGGGGGGGTGGTTCACCCCTCCACTTT.